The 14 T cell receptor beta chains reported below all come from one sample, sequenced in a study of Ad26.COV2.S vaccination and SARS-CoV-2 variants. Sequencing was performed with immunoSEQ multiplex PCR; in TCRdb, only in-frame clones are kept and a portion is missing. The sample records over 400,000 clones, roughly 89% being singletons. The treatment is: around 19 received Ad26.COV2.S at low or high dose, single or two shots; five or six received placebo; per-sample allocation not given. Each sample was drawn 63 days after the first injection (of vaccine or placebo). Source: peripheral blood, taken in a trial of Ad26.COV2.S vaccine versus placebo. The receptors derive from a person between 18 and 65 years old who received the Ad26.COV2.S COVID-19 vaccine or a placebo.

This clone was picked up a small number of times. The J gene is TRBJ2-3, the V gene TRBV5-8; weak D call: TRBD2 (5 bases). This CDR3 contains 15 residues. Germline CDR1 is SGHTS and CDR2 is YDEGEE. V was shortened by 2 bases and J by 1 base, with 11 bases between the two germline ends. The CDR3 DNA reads TGTGCCAGCAGCTTCCCGTTTAGCGGCACAGATACGCAGTATTTT. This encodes CASSFPFSGTDTQYF.

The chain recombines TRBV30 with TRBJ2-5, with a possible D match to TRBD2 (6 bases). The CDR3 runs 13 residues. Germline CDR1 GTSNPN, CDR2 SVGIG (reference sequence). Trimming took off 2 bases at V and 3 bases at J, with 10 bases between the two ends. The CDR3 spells CAWSRLAKETQYF. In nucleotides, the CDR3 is TGTGCCTGGAGTCGTCTAGCGAAAGAGACCCAGTACTTC.

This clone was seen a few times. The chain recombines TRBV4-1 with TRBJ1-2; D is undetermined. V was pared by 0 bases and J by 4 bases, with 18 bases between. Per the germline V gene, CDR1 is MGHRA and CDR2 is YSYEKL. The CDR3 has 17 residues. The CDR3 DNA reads TGCGCCAGCAGCCAAGATTCCTGGGCGGGGTCCTTCTATGGCTACACCTTC. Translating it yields CASSQDSWAGSFYGYTF.

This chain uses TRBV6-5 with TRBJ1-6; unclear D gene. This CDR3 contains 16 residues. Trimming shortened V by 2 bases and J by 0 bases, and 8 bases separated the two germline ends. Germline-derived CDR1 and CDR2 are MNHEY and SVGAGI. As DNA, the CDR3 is TGTGCCAGCAGTTACGGGAGGAGCTCCTATAATTCACCCCTCCACTTT. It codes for CASSYGRSSYNSPLHF.

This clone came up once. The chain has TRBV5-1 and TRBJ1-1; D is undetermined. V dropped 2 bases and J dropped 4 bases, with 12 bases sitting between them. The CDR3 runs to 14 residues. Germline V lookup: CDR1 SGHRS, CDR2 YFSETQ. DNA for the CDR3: TGCGCCAGCAGCTTTGTCACAGTGGGCACTGAAGCTTTCTTT. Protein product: CASSFVTVGTEAFF.

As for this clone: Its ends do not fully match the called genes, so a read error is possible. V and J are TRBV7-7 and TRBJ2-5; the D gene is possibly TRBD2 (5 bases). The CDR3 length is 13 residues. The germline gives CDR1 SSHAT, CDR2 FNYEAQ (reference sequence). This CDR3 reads CASSLRTRETQYF. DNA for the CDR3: TGTGCTAGCAGCTTAAGGACTCGGGAGACCCAGTACTTC.

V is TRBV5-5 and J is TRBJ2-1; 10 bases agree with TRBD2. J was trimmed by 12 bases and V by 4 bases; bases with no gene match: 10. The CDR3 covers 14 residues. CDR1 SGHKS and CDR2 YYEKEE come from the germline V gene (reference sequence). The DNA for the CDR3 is TGTGCCAGCAGCCTGGGACTAGCGTTAGATTCGCAGTTCTTC. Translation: CASSLGLALDSQFF.

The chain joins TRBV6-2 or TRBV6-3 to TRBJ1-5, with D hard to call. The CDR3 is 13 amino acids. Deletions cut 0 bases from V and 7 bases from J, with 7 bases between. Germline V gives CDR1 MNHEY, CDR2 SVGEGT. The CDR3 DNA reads TGTGCCAGCAGTTACTCGTCGTGGCAGCCCCAGCATTTT. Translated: CASSYSSWQPQHF.

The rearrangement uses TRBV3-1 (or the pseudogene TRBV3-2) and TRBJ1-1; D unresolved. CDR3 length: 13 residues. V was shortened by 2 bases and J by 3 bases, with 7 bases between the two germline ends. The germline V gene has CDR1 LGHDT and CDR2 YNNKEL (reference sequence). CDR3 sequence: CASSQFWDTEAFF. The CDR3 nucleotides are TGTGCCAGCAGCCAATTTTGGGACACTGAAGCTTTCTTT.

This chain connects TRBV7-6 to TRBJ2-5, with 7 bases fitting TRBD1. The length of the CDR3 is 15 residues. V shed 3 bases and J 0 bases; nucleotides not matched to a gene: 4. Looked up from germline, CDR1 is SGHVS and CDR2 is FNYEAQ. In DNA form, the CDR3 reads TGTGCCAGCAGCTTCACGACAGGGTACCAAGAGACCCAGTACTTC. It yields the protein CASSFTTGYQETQYF.

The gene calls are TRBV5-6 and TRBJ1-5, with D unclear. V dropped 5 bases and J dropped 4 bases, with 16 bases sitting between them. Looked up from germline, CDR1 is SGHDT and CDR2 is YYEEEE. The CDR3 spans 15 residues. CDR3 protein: CASSYSPRSNQPQHF. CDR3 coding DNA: TGTGCCAGCAGTTACTCCCCGAGGTCTAATCAGCCCCAGCATTTT.

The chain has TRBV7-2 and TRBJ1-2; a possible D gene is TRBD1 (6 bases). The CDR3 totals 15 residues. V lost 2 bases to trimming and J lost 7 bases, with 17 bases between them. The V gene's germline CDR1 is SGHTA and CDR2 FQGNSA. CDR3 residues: CASSLQAGENGGYTF. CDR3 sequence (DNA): TGTGCCAGCAGCTTACAGGCAGGGGAGAATGGTGGCTACACCTTC.

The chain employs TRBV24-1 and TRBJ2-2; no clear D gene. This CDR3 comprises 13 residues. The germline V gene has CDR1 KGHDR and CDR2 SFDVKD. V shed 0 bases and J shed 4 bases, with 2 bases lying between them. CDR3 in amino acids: CATSDLGTGELFF. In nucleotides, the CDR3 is TGTGCCACCAGTGATTTGGGCACCGGGGAGCTGTTTTTT.

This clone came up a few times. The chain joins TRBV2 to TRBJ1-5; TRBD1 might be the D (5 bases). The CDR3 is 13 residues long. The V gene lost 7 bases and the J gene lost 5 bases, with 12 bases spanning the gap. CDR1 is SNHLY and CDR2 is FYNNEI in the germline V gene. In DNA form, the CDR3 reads TGTGCCAGCATGCGCAGGGCAGATCAGCCCCAGCATTTT. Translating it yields CASMRRADQPQHF. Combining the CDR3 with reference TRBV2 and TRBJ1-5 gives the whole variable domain EPEVTQTPSHQVTQMGQEVILRCVPISNHLYFYWYRQILGQKVEFLVSFYNNEISEKSEIFDDQFSVERPDGSNFTLKIRSTKLEDSAMYFCASMRRADQPQHFGDGTRLSIL.